These 3 T cell receptor beta chains originate from one sample sequenced in a study of graft-versus-host responses after intestinal transplantation. Profiling relied on immunoSEQ multiplex PCR, and the TCRdb table lists in-frame clones only, not all of them. In the table there are fewer than 80,000 clones, more than 90% of which are singletons. Their antigens are not known. The sample in question was unstimulated CD8+ T cells sorted from spleen or lymph node cells, obtained before transplant. Receptors originate from a human donor who was the organ donor for an intestinal transplant.

The chain uses TRBV27 and TRBJ2-1; 12 bases agree with TRBD2. This CDR3 has 14 residues. V gave up 6 bases and J gave up 7 bases; unmatched junction bases: 4. CDR1 is MNHEY, CDR2 SMNVEV, per germline (reference sequence). The CDR3 DNA sequence: TGTGCCAGCAGCTATGGGACTAGCGGGAATGAGCAGTTCTTC. Translating gives CASSYGTSGNEQFF.

The gene calls are TRBV5-8 and TRBJ1-1, with D possibly being TRBD1 (5 bases). The CDR3 loop spans 13 amino acids. Trimming pared 4 bases from V and 8 bases from J, leaving 15 bases between. Germline CDR1 SGHTS, CDR2 YDEGEE. The CDR3 protein is CASSQGPSREAFF. The CDR3 DNA sequence: TGTGCCAGCAGCCAGGGCCCAAGCCGGGAAGCTTTCTTT.

V and J are TRBV11-1 and TRBJ2-7, with 8 bases that match TRBD2. V was clipped by 2 bases and J by 2 bases; unmatched bases: 8. Germline CDR1 SGHAT, CDR2 FQDESV (reference sequence). This CDR3 region has 16 residues. The CDR3, as DNA: TGTGCCAGCAGCTTATACCCGGCGGGGGGACCCTACGAGCAGTACTTC. This encodes CASSLYPAGGPYEQYF. The complete variable domain, with remaining parts taken from reference TRBV11-1 and TRBJ2-7, reads EAEVAQSPRYKITEKSQAVAFWCDPISGHATLYWYRQILGQGPELLVQFQDESVVDDSQLPKDRFSAERLKGVDSTLKIQPAELGDSAMYLCASSLYPAGGPYEQYFGPGTRLTVT.